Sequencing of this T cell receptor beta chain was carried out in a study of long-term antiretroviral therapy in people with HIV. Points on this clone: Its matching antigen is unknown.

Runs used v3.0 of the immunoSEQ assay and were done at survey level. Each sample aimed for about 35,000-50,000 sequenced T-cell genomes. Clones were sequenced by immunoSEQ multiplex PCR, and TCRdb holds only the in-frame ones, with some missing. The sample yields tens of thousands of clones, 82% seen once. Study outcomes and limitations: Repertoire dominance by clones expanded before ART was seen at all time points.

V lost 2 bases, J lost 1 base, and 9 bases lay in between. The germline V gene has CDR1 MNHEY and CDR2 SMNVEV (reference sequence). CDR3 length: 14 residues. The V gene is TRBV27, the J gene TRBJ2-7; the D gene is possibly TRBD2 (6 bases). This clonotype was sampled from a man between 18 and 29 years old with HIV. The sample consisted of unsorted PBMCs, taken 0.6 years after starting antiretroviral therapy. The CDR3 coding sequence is TGTGCCAGCAGTTTACTAGCGAGATCCTACGAGCAGTACTTC. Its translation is CASSLLARSYEQYF.